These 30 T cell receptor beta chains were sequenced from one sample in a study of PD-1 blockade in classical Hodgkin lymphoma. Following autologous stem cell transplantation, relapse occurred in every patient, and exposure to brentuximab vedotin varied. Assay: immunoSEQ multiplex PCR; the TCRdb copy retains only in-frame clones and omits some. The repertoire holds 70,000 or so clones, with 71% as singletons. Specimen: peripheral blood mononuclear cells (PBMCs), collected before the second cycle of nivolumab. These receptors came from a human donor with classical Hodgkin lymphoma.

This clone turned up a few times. CDR3 nucleotides: TGCGCCAGCAGCCCAATGACAGCCGGGGTTGGAAAACTGTTTTTT. Residues: CASSPMTAGVGKLFF. V and J are TRBV4-1 and TRBJ1-4; possibly TRBD1 for D (5 bases). This CDR3 contains 15 residues. Trimming removed 4 bases at V and 10 bases at J, with 19 bases between. Germline V gene sequence: CDR1 MGHRA, CDR2 YSYEKL.

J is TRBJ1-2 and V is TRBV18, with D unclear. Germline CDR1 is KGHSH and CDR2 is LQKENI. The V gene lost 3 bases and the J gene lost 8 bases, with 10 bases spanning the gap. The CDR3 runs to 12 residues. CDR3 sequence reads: CASSPDGLGYTF. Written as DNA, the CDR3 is TGTGCCAGCTCACCCGACGGCTTAGGCTACACCTTC.

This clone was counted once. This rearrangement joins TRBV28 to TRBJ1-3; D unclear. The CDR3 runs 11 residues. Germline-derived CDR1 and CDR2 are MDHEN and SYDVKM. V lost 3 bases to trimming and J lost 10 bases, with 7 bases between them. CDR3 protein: CASSFPPTIYF. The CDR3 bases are TGTGCCAGCAGTTTTCCCCCTACCATATATTTT.

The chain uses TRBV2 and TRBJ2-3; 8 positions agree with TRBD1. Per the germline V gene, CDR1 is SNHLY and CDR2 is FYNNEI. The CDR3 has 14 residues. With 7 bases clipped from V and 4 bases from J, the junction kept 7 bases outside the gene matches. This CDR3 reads CASKRQGHSDTQYF. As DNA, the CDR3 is TGTGCCAGCAAACGACAGGGGCATTCAGATACGCAGTATTTT. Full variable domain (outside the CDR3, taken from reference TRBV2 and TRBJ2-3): EPEVTQTPSHQVTQMGQEVILRCVPISNHLYFYWYRQILGQKVEFLVSFYNNEISEKSEIFDDQFSVERPDGSNFTLKIRSTKLEDSAMYFCASKRQGHSDTQYFGPGTRLTVL.

The CDR3: CASSGGENEQFF. In DNA, the CDR3 is TGTGCCAGCAGCGGGGGGGAGAATGAGCAGTTCTTC. This chain joins TRBV9 and TRBJ2-1; a possible D gene is TRBD2 (6 bases). CDR1 is SGDLS, CDR2 YYNGEE, per germline. This CDR3 contains 12 residues. V lost 3 bases and J lost 7, with 8 bases in between.

This CDR3 reads CASSENRNSNQPQHF. The CDR3 region has the DNA TGTGCCAGCAGTGAGAATAGAAATAGCAATCAGCCCCAGCATTTT. The chain employs TRBV2 and TRBJ1-5, with D unclear. The ends were cut back, 3 bases at V and 0 bases at J, with 9 bases in the middle. The CDR3 runs 15 residues. Germline CDR1 SNHLY, CDR2 FYNNEI.

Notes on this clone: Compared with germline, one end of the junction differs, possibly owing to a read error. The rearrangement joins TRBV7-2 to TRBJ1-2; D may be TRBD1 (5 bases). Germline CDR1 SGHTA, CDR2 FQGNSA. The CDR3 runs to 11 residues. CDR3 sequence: CASSSMKSGGF. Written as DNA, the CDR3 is TGTGCCAGCAGCTCCATGAAATCCGGGGGATTC.

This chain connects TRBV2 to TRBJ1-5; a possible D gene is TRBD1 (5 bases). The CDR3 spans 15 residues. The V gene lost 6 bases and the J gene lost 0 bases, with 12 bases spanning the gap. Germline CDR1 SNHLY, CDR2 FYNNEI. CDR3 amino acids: CASSLTTDSNQPQHF. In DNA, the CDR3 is TGTGCCAGCAGCCTGACGACAGATAGCAATCAGCCCCAGCATTTT.

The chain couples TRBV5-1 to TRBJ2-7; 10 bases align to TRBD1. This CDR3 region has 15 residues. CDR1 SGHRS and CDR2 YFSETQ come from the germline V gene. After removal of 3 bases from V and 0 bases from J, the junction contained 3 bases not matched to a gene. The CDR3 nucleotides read TGCGCCAGCAGCTCAGGGACAGGGGTCTCCTACGAGCAGTACTTC. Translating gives CASSSGTGVSYEQYF.

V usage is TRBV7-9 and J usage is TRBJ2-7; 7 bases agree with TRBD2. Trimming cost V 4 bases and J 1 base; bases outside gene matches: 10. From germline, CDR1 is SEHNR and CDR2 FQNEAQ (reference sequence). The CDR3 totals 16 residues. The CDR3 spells CASSSFRLGGSYEQYF. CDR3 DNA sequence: TGTGCCAGCAGCTCGTTCCGACTGGGGGGGTCCTACGAGCAGTACTTC.

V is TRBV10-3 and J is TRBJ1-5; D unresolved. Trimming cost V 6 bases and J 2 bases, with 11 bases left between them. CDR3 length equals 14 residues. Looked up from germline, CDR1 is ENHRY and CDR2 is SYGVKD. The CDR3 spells CAISAGEGNQPQHF. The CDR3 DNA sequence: TGTGCCATCAGCGCCGGTGAAGGCAATCAGCCCCAGCATTTT.

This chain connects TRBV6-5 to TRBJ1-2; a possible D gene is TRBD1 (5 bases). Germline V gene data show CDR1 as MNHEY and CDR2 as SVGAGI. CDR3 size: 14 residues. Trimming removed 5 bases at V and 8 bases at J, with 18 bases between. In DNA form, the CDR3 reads TGTGCCAGCAGTCCACTGCAGGGCGGAAAGGGCTACACCTTC. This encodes CASSPLQGGKGYTF.

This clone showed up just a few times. In DNA, the CDR3 is TGCGCCAGCAGTGAGTCGGGGCTAGCGGGAACAGCCTCCTACGAGCAGTACTTC. Protein sequence: CASSESGLAGTASYEQYF. The chain employs TRBV10-1 and TRBJ2-7, with TRBD2 identical over 9 bases. Germline V gene lookup returns CDR1 WNHNN and CDR2 SYGVQD (reference sequence). The CDR3 sequence is 18 residues long. V was pared by 0 bases and J by 0 bases, with 9 bases of the junction left unmatched.

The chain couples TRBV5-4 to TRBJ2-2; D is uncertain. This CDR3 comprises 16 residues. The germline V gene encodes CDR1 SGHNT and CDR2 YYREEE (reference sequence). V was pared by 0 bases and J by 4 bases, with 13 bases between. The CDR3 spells CASSLEQNGITGELFF. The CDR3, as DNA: TGTGCCAGCAGCTTGGAACAGAATGGCATCACCGGGGAGCTGTTTTTT.

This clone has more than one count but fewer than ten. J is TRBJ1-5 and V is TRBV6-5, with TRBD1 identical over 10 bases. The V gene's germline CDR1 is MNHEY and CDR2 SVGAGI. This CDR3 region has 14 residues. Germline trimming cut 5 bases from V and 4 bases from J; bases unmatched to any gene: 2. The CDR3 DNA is TGTGCCAGCAGTGGGACAGGGGCAAATCAGCCCCAGCATTTT. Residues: CASSGTGANQPQHF.

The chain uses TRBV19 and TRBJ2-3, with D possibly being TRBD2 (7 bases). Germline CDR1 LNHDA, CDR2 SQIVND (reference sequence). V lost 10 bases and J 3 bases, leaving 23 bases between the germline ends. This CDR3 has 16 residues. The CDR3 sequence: CATGGVTGGTTDTQYF. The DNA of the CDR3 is TGTGCCACGGGCGGAGTCACCGGGGGGACAACAGATACGCAGTATTTT. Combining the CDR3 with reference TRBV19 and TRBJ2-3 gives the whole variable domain DGGITQSPKYLFRKEGQNVTLSCEQNLNHDAMYWYRQDPGQGLRLIYYSQIVNDFQKGDIAEGYSVSREKKESFPLTVTSAQKNPTAFYLCATGGVTGGTTDTQYFGPGTRLTVL.

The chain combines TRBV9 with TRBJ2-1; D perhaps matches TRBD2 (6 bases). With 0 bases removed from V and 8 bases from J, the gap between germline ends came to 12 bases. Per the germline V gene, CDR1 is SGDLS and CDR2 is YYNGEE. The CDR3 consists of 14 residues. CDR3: CASSVGPGGDEQFF. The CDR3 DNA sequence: TGTGCCAGCAGCGTAGGGCCCGGAGGGGATGAGCAGTTCTTC.

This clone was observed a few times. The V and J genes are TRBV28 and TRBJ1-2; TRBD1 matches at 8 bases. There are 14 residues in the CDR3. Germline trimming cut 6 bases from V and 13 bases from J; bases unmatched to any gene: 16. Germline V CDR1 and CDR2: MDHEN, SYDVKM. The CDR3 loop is CASSEGAGGEICTF. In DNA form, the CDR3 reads TGTGCCAGCAGCGAAGGGGCAGGGGGCGAGATATGCACCTTC.

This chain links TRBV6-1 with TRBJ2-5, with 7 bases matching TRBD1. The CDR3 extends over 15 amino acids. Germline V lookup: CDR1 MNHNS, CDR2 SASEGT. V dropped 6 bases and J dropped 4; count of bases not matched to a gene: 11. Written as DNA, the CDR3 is TGTGCCAGCAGGGCCACAGGGGCTCAAAGAGAGACCCAGTACTTC. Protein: CASRATGAQRETQYF.

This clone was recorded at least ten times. CDR3 DNA sequence: TGTGCCAGCAGCATAGGGACCGGGACAGCCGCAGATCCCCTCCACTTT. Translated, it gives CASSIGTGTAADPLHF. The chain is built from TRBV5-6 and TRBJ1-6; 7 bases match TRBD1. J was trimmed by 13 bases and V by 4 bases; bases with no gene match: 17. The CDR3 runs 16 residues. Germline CDR1 SGHDT, CDR2 YYEEEE.

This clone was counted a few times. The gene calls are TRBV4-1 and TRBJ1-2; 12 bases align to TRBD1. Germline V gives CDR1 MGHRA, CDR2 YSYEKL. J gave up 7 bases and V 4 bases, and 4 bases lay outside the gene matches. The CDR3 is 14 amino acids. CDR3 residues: CASSLGQGAVGYTF. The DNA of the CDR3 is TGCGCCAGCAGCCTGGGACAGGGGGCGGTTGGCTACACCTTC.

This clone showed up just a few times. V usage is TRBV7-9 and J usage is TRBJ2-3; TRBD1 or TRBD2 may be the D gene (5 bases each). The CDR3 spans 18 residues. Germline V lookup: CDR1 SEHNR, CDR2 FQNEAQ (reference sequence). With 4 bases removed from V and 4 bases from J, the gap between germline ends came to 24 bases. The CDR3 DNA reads TGTGCCAGCAGCTCCCACGACGACATCGGGGAAGGGGCAGATACGCAGTATTTT. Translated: CASSSHDDIGEGADTQYF.

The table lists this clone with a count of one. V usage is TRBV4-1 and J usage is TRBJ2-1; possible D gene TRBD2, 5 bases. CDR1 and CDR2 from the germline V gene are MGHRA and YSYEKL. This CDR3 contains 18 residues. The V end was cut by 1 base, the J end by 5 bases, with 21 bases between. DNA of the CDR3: TGCGCCAGCAGCCAAGCCACCGCGACGAGGGCCGTTAACAATGAGCAGTTCTTC. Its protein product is CASSQATATRAVNNEQFF.

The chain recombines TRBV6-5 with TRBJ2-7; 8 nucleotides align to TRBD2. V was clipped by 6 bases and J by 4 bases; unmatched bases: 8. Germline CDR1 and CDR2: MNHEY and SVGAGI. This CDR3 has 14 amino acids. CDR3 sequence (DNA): TGTGCCAGCAGCTTCGGGGGGGGCACGTACGAGCAGTACTTC. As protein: CASSFGGGTYEQYF.

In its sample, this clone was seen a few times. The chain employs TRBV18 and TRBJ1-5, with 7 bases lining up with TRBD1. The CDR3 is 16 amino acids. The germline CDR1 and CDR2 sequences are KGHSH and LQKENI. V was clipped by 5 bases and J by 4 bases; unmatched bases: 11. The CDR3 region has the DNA TGTGCCAGCTCAACACTACCCGGGACAGTGAATCAGCCCCAGCATTTT. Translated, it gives CASSTLPGTVNQPQHF.

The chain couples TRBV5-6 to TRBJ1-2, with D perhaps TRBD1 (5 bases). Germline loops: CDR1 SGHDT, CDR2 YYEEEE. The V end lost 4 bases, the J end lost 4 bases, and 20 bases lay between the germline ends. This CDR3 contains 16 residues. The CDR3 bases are TGTGCCAGCAGCGGTGGGGCGGCGGGCAGGATCTATGGCTACACCTTC. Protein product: CASSGGAAGRIYGYTF.

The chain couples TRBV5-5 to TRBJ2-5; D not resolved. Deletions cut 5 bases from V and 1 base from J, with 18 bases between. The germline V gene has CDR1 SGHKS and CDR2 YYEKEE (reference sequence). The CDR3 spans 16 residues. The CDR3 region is CASRRTVSATQETQYF. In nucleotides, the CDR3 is TGTGCCAGCAGGCGTACAGTGTCAGCAACCCAAGAGACCCAGTACTTC.

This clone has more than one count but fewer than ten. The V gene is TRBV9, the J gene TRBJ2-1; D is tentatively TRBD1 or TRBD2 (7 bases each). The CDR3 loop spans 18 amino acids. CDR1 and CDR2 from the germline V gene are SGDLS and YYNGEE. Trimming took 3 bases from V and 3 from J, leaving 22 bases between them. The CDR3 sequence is CASSANRGGEGLYNEQFF. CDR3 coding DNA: TGTGCCAGCAGCGCCAACAGGGGCGGGGAGGGCCTCTACAATGAGCAGTTCTTC.

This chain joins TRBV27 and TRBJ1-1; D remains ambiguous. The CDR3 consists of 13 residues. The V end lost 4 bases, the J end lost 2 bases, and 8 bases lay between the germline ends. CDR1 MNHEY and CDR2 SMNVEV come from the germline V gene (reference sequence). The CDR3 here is CASSWKGNTEAFF. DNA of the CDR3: TGTGCCAGCAGTTGGAAGGGTAACACTGAAGCTTTCTTT.

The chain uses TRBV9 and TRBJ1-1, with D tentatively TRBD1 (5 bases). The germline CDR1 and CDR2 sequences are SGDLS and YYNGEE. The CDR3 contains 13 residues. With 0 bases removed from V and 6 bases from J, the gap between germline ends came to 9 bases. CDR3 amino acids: CASSVGRGAEAFF. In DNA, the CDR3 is TGTGCCAGCAGCGTAGGAAGAGGGGCTGAAGCTTTCTTT.